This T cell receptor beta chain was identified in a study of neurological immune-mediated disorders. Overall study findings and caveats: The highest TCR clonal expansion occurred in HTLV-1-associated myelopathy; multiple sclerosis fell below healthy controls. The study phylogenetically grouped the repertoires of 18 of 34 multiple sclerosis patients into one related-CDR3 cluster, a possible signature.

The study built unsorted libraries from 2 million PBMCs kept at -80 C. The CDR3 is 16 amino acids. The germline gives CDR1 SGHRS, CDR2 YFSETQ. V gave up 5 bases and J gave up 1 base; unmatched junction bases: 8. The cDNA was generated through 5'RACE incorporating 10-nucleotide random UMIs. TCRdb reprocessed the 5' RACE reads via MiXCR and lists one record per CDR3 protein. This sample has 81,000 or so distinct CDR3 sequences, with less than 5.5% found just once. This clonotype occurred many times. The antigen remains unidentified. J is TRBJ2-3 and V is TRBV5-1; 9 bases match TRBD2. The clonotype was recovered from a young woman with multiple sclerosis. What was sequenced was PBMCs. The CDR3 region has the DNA TGCGCCAGCAGGTCTGGCGGGGGGGCCGGCACAGATACGCAGTATTTT. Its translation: CASRSGGGAGTDTQYF.